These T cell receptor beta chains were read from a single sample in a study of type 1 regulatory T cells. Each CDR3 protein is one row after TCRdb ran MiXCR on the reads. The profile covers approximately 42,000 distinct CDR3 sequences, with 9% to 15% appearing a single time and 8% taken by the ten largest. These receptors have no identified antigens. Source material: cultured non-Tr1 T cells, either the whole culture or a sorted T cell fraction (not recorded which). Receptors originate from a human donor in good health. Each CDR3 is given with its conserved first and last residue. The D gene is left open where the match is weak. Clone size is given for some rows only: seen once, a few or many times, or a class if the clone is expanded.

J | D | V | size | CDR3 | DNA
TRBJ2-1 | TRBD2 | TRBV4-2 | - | CASSQAGLAGTGEQFF | TGTGCCAGCAGCCAAGCGGGACTAGCGGGGACCGGTGAGCAGTTCTTC
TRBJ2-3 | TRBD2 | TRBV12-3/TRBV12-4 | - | CASSSGLAGVDTQYF | TGTGCCAGCAGTTCGGGACTAGCGGGAGTGGATACGCAGTATTTT
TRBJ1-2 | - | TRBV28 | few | CASSLDQTALDGYTF | TGTGCCAGCAGTTTAGACCAGACGGCCCTGGATGGCTACACCTTC
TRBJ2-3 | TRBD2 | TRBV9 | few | CASSVVGSGTVDTQYF | TGTGCCAGCAGCGTAGTAGGTAGCGGGACTGTCGATACGCAGTATTTT
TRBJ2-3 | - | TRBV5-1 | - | CASSLAVTTSTQYF | TGCGCCAGCAGCTTGGCGGTGACCACTTCTACGCAGTATTTT
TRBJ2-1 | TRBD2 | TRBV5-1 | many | CASSLAQTSSGEYNEQFF | TGCGCCAGCAGCTTGGCGCAGACTTCTAGCGGCGAGTACAATGAGCAGTTCTTC
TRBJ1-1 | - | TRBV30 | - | CAWSDTFDTEAFF | TGTGCCTGGAGCGACACTTTTGACACTGAAGCTTTCTTT
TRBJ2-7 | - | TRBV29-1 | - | CSVDQRGGSYEQYF | TGCAGCGTTGACCAAAGAGGGGGATCCTACGAGCAGTACTTC
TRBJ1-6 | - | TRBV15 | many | CATSLIGGSPLHF | TGTGCCACCAGCTTGATTGGGGGGTCACCCCTCCACTTT
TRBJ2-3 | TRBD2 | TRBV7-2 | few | CASSLVNPGRRGTDTQYF | TGTGCCAGCAGCTTAGTAAACCCCGGGAGGAGGGGCACAGATACGCAGTATTTT
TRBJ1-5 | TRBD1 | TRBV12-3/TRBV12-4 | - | CASSPTGGNQPQHF | TGTGCCAGCAGTCCGACAGGGGGCAATCAGCCCCAGCATTTT
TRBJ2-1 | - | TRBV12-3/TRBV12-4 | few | CASSLWGSYNEQFF | TGTGCCAGCAGTTTATGGGGTTCCTACAATGAGCAGTTCTTC
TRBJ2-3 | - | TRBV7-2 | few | CASSFQVSTDTQYF | TGTGCCAGCAGTTTTCAGGTCAGCACAGATACGCAGTATTTT
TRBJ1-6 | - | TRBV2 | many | CASKSNSPLHF | TGTGCCAGCAAATCGAATTCACCCCTCCACTTT
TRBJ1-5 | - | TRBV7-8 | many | CASSLEGGALNQPQHF | TGTGCCAGCAGCTTAGAGGGGGGGGCTCTTAATCAGCCCCAGCATTTT
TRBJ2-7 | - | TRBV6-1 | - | CASIGGASGIYEQYF | TGTGCCAGCATTGGGGGCGCTAGCGGAATTTACGAGCAGTACTTC
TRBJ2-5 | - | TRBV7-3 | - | CASSPAGHQETQYF | TGTGCCAGCAGCCCCGCAGGCCATCAAGAGACCCAGTACTTC
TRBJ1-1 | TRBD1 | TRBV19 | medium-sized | CASEKLDRVSEAFF | TGTGCCAGCGAAAAACTGGACAGGGTATCTGAAGCTTTCTTT
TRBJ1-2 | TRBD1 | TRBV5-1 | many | CASSLAGTATYGYTF | TGCGCCAGCAGCTTGGCTGGGACAGCGACCTATGGCTACACCTTC
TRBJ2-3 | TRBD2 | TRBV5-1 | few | CASSPYGLAGGADTQYF | TGCGCCAGCAGCCCCTACGGACTAGCGGGAGGAGCAGATACGCAGTATTTT
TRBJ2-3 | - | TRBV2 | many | CASRRTSTDTQYF | TGTGCCAGCAGACGGACTAGCACAGATACGCAGTATTTT
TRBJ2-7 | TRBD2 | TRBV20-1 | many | CSARPMSGSYEQYF | TGCAGTGCTAGGCCCATGAGCGGGAGCTACGAGCAGTACTTC
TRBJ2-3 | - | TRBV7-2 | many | CASSLLGNTQYF | TGTGCCAGCAGCTTGCTAGGGAATACGCAGTATTTT
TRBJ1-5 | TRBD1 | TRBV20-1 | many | CSASRGQGARQPQHF | TGCAGTGCTAGCAGGGGACAGGGGGCACGGCAGCCCCAGCATTTT
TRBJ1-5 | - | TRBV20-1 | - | CSARETGNQPQHF | TGCAGTGCTAGAGAGACAGGCAATCAGCCCCAGCATTTT
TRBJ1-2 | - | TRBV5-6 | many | CASSFTGGANGYTF | TGTGCCAGCAGCTTTACTGGTGGGGCTAATGGCTACACCTTC
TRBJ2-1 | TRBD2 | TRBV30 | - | CAWSVGGTYNEQFF | TGTGCCTGGAGTGTCGGGGGGACCTACAATGAGCAGTTCTTC
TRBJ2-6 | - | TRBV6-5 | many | CASSYEITGANVLTF | TGTGCCAGCAGTTACGAGATAACTGGGGCCAACGTCCTGACTTTC
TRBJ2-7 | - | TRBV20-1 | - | CSARDWSTKQYF | TGCAGTGCTAGAGACTGGTCTACGAAGCAGTACTTC
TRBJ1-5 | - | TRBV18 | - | CASSPFGSNQPQHF | TGTGCCAGCTCACCATTTGGAAGCAATCAGCCCCAGCATTTT
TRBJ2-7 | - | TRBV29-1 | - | CSVVNRDRTPFGEQYF | TGCAGCGTTGTGAACAGAGACCGGACACCTTTTGGCGAGCAGTACTTC
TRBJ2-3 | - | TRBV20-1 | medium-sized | CSARVGAQRGDTQYF | TGCAGTGCTAGAGTTGGGGCCCAAAGGGGCGATACGCAGTATTTT
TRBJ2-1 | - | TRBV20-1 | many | CSARGTVTEQFF | TGCAGTGCTAGGGGAACCGTGACTGAGCAGTTCTTC
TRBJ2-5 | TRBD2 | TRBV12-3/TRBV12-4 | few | CASSHSGRETQYF | TGTGCCAGCAGTCATAGCGGGAGGGAGACCCAGTACTTC
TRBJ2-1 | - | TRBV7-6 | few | CASSLVGLLASEQFF | TGTGCCAGCAGCTTAGTCGGACTTCTAGCCAGTGAGCAGTTCTTC
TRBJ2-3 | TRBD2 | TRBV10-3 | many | CAIKGTRESDTQYF | TGTGCCATCAAAGGGACTAGGGAATCAGATACGCAGTATTTT
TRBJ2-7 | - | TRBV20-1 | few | CSAQGVLEQYF | TGCAGTGCTCAAGGGGTTCTCGAGCAGTACTTC
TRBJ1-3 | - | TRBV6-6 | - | CASSKSDSGNTIYF | TGTGCCAGCAGCAAATCAGACTCTGGAAACACCATATATTTT
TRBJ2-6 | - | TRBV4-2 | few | CASSAQGSSSYWNVLTF | TGTGCCAGCAGCGCACAAGGGTCCAGCTCGTATTGGAACGTCCTGACTTTC
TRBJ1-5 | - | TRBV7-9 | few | CASSRGGEPQHF | TGTGCCAGCAGCCGGGGGGGAGAGCCCCAGCATTTT
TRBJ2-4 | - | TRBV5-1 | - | CASTFKNIQYF | TGCGCCAGCACCTTTAAAAACATTCAGTACTTC
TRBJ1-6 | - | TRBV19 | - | CASSSRDPGDSPLHF | TGTGCCAGTAGCAGCCGGGATCCAGGCGATTCACCCCTCCACTTT
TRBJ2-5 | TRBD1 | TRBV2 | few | CASSIGQGMETQYF | TGTGCCAGCAGTATCGGACAGGGAATGGAGACCCAGTACTTC
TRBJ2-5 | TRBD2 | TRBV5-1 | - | CASSLGLAGYRETQYF | TGCGCCAGCAGCTTGGGACTAGCGGGATACAGAGAGACCCAGTACTTC
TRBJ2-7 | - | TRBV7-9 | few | CASSPIGAVSYEQYF | TGTGCCAGCAGCCCAATTGGAGCGGTCTCCTACGAGCAGTACTTC
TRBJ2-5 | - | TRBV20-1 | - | CSARVKTFQETQYF | TGCAGTGCTAGAGTAAAGACCTTCCAAGAGACCCAGTACTTC
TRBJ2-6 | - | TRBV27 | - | CASRRAGDAGANVLTF | TGTGCCAGCAGACGAGCAGGGGATGCTGGGGCCAACGTCCTGACTTTC
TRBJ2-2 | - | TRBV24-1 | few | CATSAHPGGLQTGELFF | TGTGCCACCAGTGCTCACCCCGGGGGACTGCAAACCGGGGAGCTGTTTTTT
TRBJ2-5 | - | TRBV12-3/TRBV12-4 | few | CASSLNLQGETQYF | TGTGCCAGCAGTTTGAACCTTCAAGGAGAGACCCAGTACTTC